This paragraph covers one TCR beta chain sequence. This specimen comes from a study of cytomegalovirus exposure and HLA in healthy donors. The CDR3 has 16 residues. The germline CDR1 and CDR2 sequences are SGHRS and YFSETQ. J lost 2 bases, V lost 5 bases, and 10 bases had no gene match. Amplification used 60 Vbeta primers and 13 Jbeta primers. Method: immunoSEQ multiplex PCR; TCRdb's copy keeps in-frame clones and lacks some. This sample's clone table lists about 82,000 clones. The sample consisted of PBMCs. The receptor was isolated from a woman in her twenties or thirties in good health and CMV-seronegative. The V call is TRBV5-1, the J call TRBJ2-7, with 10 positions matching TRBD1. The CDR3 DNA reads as TGCGCCAGCAGTCGGGGGCAGGGACAGGGGACCTACGAGCAGTACTTC. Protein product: CASSRGQGQGTYEQYF.